This T cell receptor beta chain was sequenced in a study of shared clonotypes between healthy human individuals. Here immunoSEQ multiplex PCR was the method, and the copy in TCRdb shows in-frame clones only, minus some. The sample contains fewer than 1.6 million clones, 98% of which appear only once. V shed 11 bases, J shed 2 bases, and the junction held 11 bases outside the gene matches. This CDR3 spans 15 amino acids. The V gene's germline CDR1 is WNHNN and CDR2 SYGVQD (reference sequence). Input material: naive CD4+ T cells sorted from blood. Noted subset: CD45RA+ positively selected. The source of this sequence is a man in his thirties or forties in good health. V gene TRBV10-1 combines with J gene TRBJ2-2, with TRBD2 identical over 7 bases. In nucleotides, the CDR3 is TGCGCCCCTTCGGGGGGAGGGGCCAACACCGGGGAGCTGTTTTTT. Translation: CAPSGGGANTGELFF.